The present T cell receptor (beta chain) was sequenced within a study of cytomegalovirus exposure and HLA in healthy donors (dated by TCRdb to about 2017). At the level of the whole study: An earlier analysis of some 500 of the donors reported 250 to 300 Gb of sequence data and some 120 million unique TCR beta sequences from some 180 million T cells. Roughly 300 gigabases of sequencing data and around 80 million unique TCR sequences made up an early release that covered about 640 HLA-typed donors. The genetic ancestry cluster associated with self-reported Caucasian donors included roughly four fifths of the approximately 430 genotyped donors. The aim of the study was to test whether cataloging public T cell receptors could identify signatures of past pathogen exposure. The study used immunosequencing to profile the T cell repertoires of approximately 650 subjects and linked those repertoires to cytomegalovirus serostatus. Along with the roughly 670-subject first cohort, a separate validation cohort of over 90 different subjects was used. The study combined high-throughput TCR immunosequencing, statistical association of individual TCRs with disease status, and machine learning to predict cytomegalovirus infection status. A later analysis re-examined previously published TCR beta repertoires from just over 650 donors and added high-resolution HLA genotyping to investigate patterns of TCR occurrence. The later analysis used no new phenotypic data to find candidate immune exposures, relying instead on TCR beta sequences and their occurrence across donors. An earlier analysis of about 620 of the donors applied high-throughput TCR beta sequencing to assess whether each TCR beta V gene segment acted as functional or pseudogenic. Donor age, sex, ethnicity and CMV serostatus were collected together with the repertoire data. Genome-wide SNP genotypes for about three fifths of the 666 donors were used in a later genetic analysis, which treated that subset as a discovery cohort. Every discovery cohort repertoire had been produced on one sequencing platform. HLA typing covered class I and class II loci at four-digit resolution. Typing coverage differed by locus: A, B, C, DRB1 and DQB1 were typed in roughly 629-640 donors, DQA1 in 500 to 550, DPA1 in some 570, and DPB1 in 472. A handful of DR-DQ haplotypes were handled as single units for association and clustering because linkage in the cohort was strong. Across some 400 genotyped donors of the cohort, an average of roughly 230,000 unique TCR beta nucleotide sequences per donor were sequenced, and 15% to 20% of those sequences were non-productive. Broad study findings and their caveats: Because some donors lacked HLA typing at each locus, the association tests relied only on the typed subset. In a later analysis, several top co-occurrence clusters were reported to appear linked to parvovirus B19, influenza, CMV and Epstein-Barr virus. Compared with equally common non-associated chains, HLA-associated TCR beta chains in a later analysis were more clonally expanded and had lower generation probabilities. Because the 87-base-pair reads could not distinguish some IMGT-functional V segments, including TRBV6-2 and TRBV6-3, those segments were excluded. A cluster of highly shared sequence variants was judged likely to be a technical artifact of the sequencing pipeline. The only immune exposure information available for the cohort was CMV serostatus. A later analysis found that TCR association rates varied across HLA loci, with DRB1 alleles showing the most associated TCRs and HLA-C alleles the fewest. In a later genetic analysis, fewer N-insertions in productive TCRs were reported among donors in an Asian-associated ancestry cluster than the roughly 640-donor mean. In a later analysis, most CMV-associated TCR beta chains were found to appear HLA-restricted, with HLA associations seemingly driven largely by CMV exposure. In an earlier analysis of approximately 590 of the donors, most TCR beta V segments appeared in productive rearrangements about 87% or about 30% of the time, broadly matching IMGT annotations. In a later analysis, some 18,000 TCR beta sequences were associated with specific HLA alleles at a false discovery rate of 0.05. Because counts were too low, roughly 16 rarely observed V segments, including chromosome 9 orphons, were excluded from the earlier analysis of 587 of the donors. Three of the identified cytomegalovirus-associated TCR beta chains were confirmed in vitro to be specific for cytomegalovirus antigens. The authors suggested that the approach could potentially be generalized to other disease states and immunological phenotypes. Correlated functional status among segregating V segments might be attributable to linkage disequilibrium, but an unknown experimental factor could not be ruled out. Cytomegalovirus status was reported to be diagnosed by the classifier with high specificity and sensitivity in both the original and validation cohorts. Most TCR sequences were observed very rarely across donors, whereas some public TCRs were present in many individuals. V-gene and J-gene trimming of TCR beta chains was associated with a missense DCLRE1C variant in a later genetic analysis, and the association was replicated in an independent cohort. A further reported finding was that TCR beta sequences accurately predicted the HLA-A and HLA-B alleles for most subjects in the first cohort. Only TCR beta chains were sequenced in this cohort, and the absence of alpha or paired-chain data limited detectable features. Strong co-occurrence of HLA alleles, especially DR and DQ, made assigning TCR associations to individual alleles difficult. Roughly uniform sequencing depth across donors was assumed in presence/absence analyses, although this assumption may not hold. In the study, some 160 TCR beta chains were listed as associated with cytomegalovirus.

This clone came up a few times. It lacks a known antigen. The record has no base qualities; no much larger clone is one base away. In total, approximately 690 healthy bone marrow donors made up the cohort. At the time of sampling, all cohort members were nominally healthy, though unrecorded immune exposures were likely present. The donor was CMV seropositive and was included in the group of almost 300 seropositive cohort members. A peripheral blood sample was provided by each donor, and peripheral blood mononuclear cells were used for TCR beta sequencing. Genomic DNA extraction from the blood cell samples was performed with the Qiagen DNeasy Blood Extraction Kit. The library was built by means of the immunoSEQ multiplex PCR assay. A mixture of 60 forward primers for TCR Vbeta segments and 13 reverse primers for TCR Jbeta segments was used in the multiplex PCR. Amplification of the CDR3 region of rearranged TCR beta genes was performed with a multiplex PCR assay on genomic DNA. Amplified TCR beta libraries were sequenced as 87-base-pair reads on the Illumina HiSeq System. The paper's processing steps were these. A later analysis counted about 80 million unique TCR beta chains across the 690 or so repertoires, and around 12 million of these chains were shared by at least two donors. Raw reads were error-corrected and collapsed into unique sequences with a nearest-neighbor algorithm that merged closely related sequences to remove PCR and sequencing errors. CDR3 sequences were aligned to IMGT reference sequences to assign V, D and J gene segments. For a sequence to be retained, a match of at least six nucleotides was required to both a V gene segment and a J gene segment. Rearrangements were called productive when the CDR3 lacked stop codons and stayed in frame with V and J; all others were non-productive. Following IMGT convention, CDR3 was defined as the stretch from the second conserved V-encoded cysteine to the conserved J-encoded phenylalanine. The earlier analysis of a few hundred of the donors excluded any sequence lacking an unambiguous match to a single V gene segment. In an earlier analysis of some 590 of the donors, V segments were called functional above 56.7% productive rearrangements and were called segregating when the between-donor standard deviation exceeded 5%. A statistical classification framework was developed to diagnose cytomegalovirus status using the catalog of TCR beta chain sequences. V and J gene assignment, in a later analysis, came from comparing TCR nucleotide sequences with IMGT/GENE-DB human TR gene sequences. A later analysis assigned CDR3 sequences and most-parsimonious VDJ recombination scenarios with the TCRdist pipeline. A later analysis defined each TCR beta chain by its CDR3 amino acid sequence plus V-gene family, and excluded reads lacking a unique V-gene family. A later analysis removed 592 highly shared, low-generation-probability nucleotide sequences to deal with suspected cross-contamination and a sequencing artifact. In a later analysis, a clonal expansion index was calculated for each public chain from normalized within-repertoire ranks of inferred template counts. Generation probabilities in a later analysis came from a VDJ recombination model fitted to out-of-frame rearrangements, and those results were checked against IGoR. In a later analysis, hypergeometric tests were used to score TCR-TCR, TCR-HLA and TCR-CMV co-occurrence, with a repertoire-size bias correction applied to TCR pairs. In a later analysis, false discovery rates were estimated by permuting HLA or CMV assignments 20 times. In a later analysis, co-occurring TCRs were grouped using DBSCAN, with TCRdist sequence similarity added in when clustering inside HLA-allele-positive subsets. Repertoires with fewer than 30,000 or more than 120,000 public chains, plus five repertoires with anomalous nucleotide sharing, were excluded from co-occurrence clustering. This is the immuneACCESS table as TCRdb keeps it, with only in-frame sequences that have V and J called. A part of the clones is gone; compared with another copy, unresolved V genes explain less than half, and the rest is unexplained. V, J and clone size derive from that table, while D and trimming were established from the DNA sequence. The sample includes 100,000 to 150,000 clones, with about 63% observed a single time. Of the sample, approximately 1.5% falls within the top ten clones.

The germline V gene supplies CDR1 SQVTM and CDR2 ANQGSEA. Trimming removed 4 bases from V and 1 base from J; the gene matches leave 3 bases unexplained. The CDR3 numbers 14 residues from cysteine through phenylalanine. Only the CDR3 region is kept as DNA, spanning 42 bases read in frame from base 1. This sequence originates from a man aged 25 to 40 in good health and CMV-seropositive. The specimen was PBMCs. The chain is assembled from TRBV29-1 and TRBJ2-3, and 9 junction bases match TRBD2. CDR3 region: CSVGLAEGTDTQYF. The nucleotide sequence reads TGCAGCGTTGGACTAGCGGAGGGCACAGATACGCAGTATTTT.